This T cell receptor (beta chain) was identified during a study of blood T cell repertoires in COVID-19. Looking at the study overall: Sample material is recorded as cDNA or gDNA derived from T cells, B-cell-depleted T cells, or PBMCs.

From germline, CDR1 is MNHEY and CDR2 SVGAGI. Trimming removed 5 bases from V and 5 bases from J, with 13 bases in between. This CDR3 is built from 14 residues. Source study methods: Nucleated cell number was recorded as an estimate derived from reference gene primer amplification. Measured with immunoSEQ multiplex PCR; TCRdb has only the in-frame clones, and not every one. The V and J calls and clone size were taken over from that table, and D and trimming were inferred from the DNA. The table has 100,000 to 150,000 clones, about 91% seen once. The chain uses TRBV6-5 and TRBJ2-1, with TRBD2 as a possible D gene (6 bases). This TCR came from a woman between 45 and 60 years old with active or convalescent COVID-19. Source material: peripheral blood. DNA for the CDR3: TGTGCCAGCAGTCGGGGGAGTTCCCACAATGAGCAGTTCTTC. Amino acid sequence: CASSRGSSHNEQFF.